This record covers a single T cell receptor (beta chain). The antigen is undetermined. This PCR relied on a set of 60 Vbeta primers and 13 Jbeta primers. Measured with immunoSEQ multiplex PCR; TCRdb has only the in-frame clones, and not every one. The table includes 150,000 or so clones, 85% detected once. The data were taken from a study of cytomegalovirus exposure and HLA in healthy donors. Study observations and caveats: Beyond CMV serostatus, there was no information to go on about immune exposure.

The specimen was PBMCs. The clonotype was recovered from a young woman in good health and CMV-seronegative.

CDR3 residues: CASSDSGNEKLFF. Here the CDR3 DNA reads TGTGCCAGCAGTGATTCCGGGAATGAAAAACTGTTTTTT. The chain is built from TRBV2 and TRBJ1-4, with unresolved D. CDR3 length equals 13 residues. The V gene's germline CDR1 is SNHLY and CDR2 FYNNEI. Trimming took 3 bases from V and 5 from J, leaving 7 bases between them.